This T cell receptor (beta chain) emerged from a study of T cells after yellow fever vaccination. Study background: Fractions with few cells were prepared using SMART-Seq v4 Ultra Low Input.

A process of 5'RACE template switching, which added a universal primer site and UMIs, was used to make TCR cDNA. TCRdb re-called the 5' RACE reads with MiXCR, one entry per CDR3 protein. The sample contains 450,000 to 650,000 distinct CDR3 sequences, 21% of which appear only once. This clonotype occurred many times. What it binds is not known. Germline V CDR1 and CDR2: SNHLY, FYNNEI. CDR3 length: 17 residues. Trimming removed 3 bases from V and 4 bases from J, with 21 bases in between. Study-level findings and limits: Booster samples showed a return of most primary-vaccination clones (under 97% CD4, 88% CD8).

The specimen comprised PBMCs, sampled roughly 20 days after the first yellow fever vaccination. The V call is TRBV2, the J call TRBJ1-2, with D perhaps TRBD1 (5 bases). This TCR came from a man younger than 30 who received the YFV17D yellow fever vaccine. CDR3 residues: CASSESRGWQTRYGYTF. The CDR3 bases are TGTGCCAGCAGTGAGTCTAGGGGATGGCAGACTCGCTATGGCTACACCTTC.